Listed here are 11 T cell receptor beta chains from one sample, sequenced in a study of blood T cell repertoires in COVID-19. The repertoire was sequenced with immunoSEQ multiplex PCR; TCRdb's copy has only in-frame clones and lacks some. The repertoire includes about 220,000 clones, 65% to 90% of them detected once, and about 2.1% sits in the top ten. Sequenced input: peripheral blood. These receptors were collected from a man aged 35-49 years who had recovered from COVID-19.

CDR3 in amino acids: CASPSCAKTDRELIYEQYF. The CDR3 DNA reads TGCGCCAGCCCATCCTGTGCAAAAACTGACAGGGAACTCATCTACGAGCAGTACTTC. The V call is TRBV5-1, the J call TRBJ2-7, with 7 positions matching TRBD1. Germline lookup yields CDR1 SGHRS and CDR2 YFSETQ. The junction had 25 bases not matched to a gene; V was cut back by 7 bases and J by 3 bases. The length of the CDR3 is 19 residues.

The table lists this clone with many counts. The CDR3, as DNA: TGTGCCAGTAGTAGAACAGGGGTCCCGCTTTACGACACTGAAGCTTTCTTT. Protein product: CASSRTGVPLYDTEAFF. The J gene is TRBJ1-1, the V gene TRBV19; 7 nucleotides match TRBD1. The CDR3 covers 17 residues. In germline, CDR1 is LNHDA, CDR2 SQIVND (reference sequence). V lost 4 bases to trimming and J lost 3 bases; unmatched junction nucleotides: 14.

J is TRBJ1-3 and V is TRBV9, with D tentatively TRBD1 (6 bases). CDR3 size: 15 residues. In germline, CDR1 is SGDLS, CDR2 YYNGEE. Trimming cost V 4 bases and J 2 bases, with 13 bases left between them. The CDR3 bases are TGTGCCAGCAGCTCCAAAGGGGGTACTGGAAACACCATATATTTT. It codes for CASSSKGGTGNTIYF.

The rearrangement joins TRBV6-2 or TRBV6-3 to TRBJ1-5; the D is unclear. Germline V CDR1 and CDR2: MNHEY, SVGEGT. The V gene lost 2 bases and the J gene lost 1 base, with 12 bases spanning the gap. This CDR3 is 16 amino acids long. Written as DNA, the CDR3 is TGTGCCAGCAGTTACCATGTGACATGGAGCAATCAGCCCCAGCATTTT. Its protein is CASSYHVTWSNQPQHF.

The rearrangement links TRBV2 to TRBJ1-2; D remains ambiguous. Trimming left V 3 bases short and J 2 bases short, with 7 bases between. The CDR3 is made up of 13 amino acids. Germline assignment: CDR1 SNHLY and CDR2 FYNNEI. The CDR3 nucleotides are TGTGCCAGCAGTGACTTTGTGAACTATGGCTACACCTTC. As protein: CASSDFVNYGYTF. The full variable domain, with the rest looked up from reference TRBV2 and TRBJ1-2, is EPEVTQTPSHQVTQMGQEVILRCVPISNHLYFYWYRQILGQKVEFLVSFYNNEISEKSEIFDDQFSVERPDGSNFTLKIRSTKLEDSAMYFCASSDFVNYGYTFGSGTRLTVV.

The chain has TRBV10-1 and TRBJ2-3; no definite D call. The CDR3 extends over 14 amino acids. From germline, CDR1 is WNHNN and CDR2 SYGVQD (reference sequence). Trimming pared 2 bases from V and 2 bases from J, leaving 8 bases between. The CDR3 reads CASSEGTATDTQYF. The CDR3 region has the DNA TGCGCCAGCAGTGAGGGAACAGCCACAGATACGCAGTATTTT.

The rearrangement links TRBV5-1 to TRBJ2-1; D is undetermined. V shed 4 bases and J shed 6 bases, with 17 bases lying between them. The germline V gene has CDR1 SGHRS and CDR2 YFSETQ. This CDR3 has 15 amino acids. DNA for the CDR3: TGCGCCAGCAGCCCCCTCGGTCCGGTCCTCAATGAGCAGTTCTTC. Encoded protein: CASSPLGPVLNEQFF.

This clone has a single count. The chain uses TRBV5-4 and TRBJ2-6; D possibly corresponds to TRBD2 (5 bases). CDR1 SGHNT and CDR2 YYREEE come from the germline V gene (reference sequence). Between the trimmed V and J ends, which lost 0 bases and 0 bases, there was a span of 10 bases. This CDR3 is 17 amino acids long. The CDR3 nucleotides read TGTGCCAGCAGCTTGGGGGGAGAACTCTCTGGGGCCAACGTCCTGACTTTC. Translated, it gives CASSLGGELSGANVLTF.

This sequence joins TRBV19 and TRBJ1-1; 7 bases fit TRBD1. The CDR3 is 11 residues long. The germline V gene has CDR1 LNHDA and CDR2 SQIVND (reference sequence). After removal of 7 bases from V and 13 bases from J, the junction contained 9 bases not matched to a gene. The CDR3 loop is CASTFQGVGFF. The CDR3 DNA reads as TGTGCCAGTACTTTCCAGGGGGTTGGTTTCTTT. The full variable domain, rest sourced from reference TRBV19 and TRBJ1-1, is DGGITQSPKYLFRKEGQNVTLSCEQNLNHDAMYWYRQDPGQGLRLIYYSQIVNDFQKGDIAEGYSVSREKKESFPLTVTSAQKNPTAFYLCASTFQGVGFFGQGTRLTVV.

In its sample, this clone was seen a few times. The rearrangement uses TRBV9 and TRBJ1-2; possibly TRBD1 for D (5 bases). Germline-derived CDR1 and CDR2 are SGDLS and YYNGEE. The V end was cut by 0 bases, the J end by 5 bases, with 11 bases between. CDR3 size: 14 residues. The CDR3 sequence: CASSVVGDSYGYTF. CDR3 coding DNA: TGTGCCAGCAGCGTAGTTGGAGACAGTTATGGCTACACCTTC.

V usage is TRBV10-2 and J usage is TRBJ2-6; weak D call: TRBD2 (6 bases). The CDR3 runs to 15 residues. In germline, CDR1 is WSHSY, CDR2 SAAADI. Between the trimmed V and J ends, which lost 7 bases and 0 bases, there was a span of 10 bases. The CDR3 DNA sequence: TGCGCCAGCAAGGAGGGACCCTCTGGGGCCAACGTCCTGACTTTC. Protein product: CASKEGPSGANVLTF.